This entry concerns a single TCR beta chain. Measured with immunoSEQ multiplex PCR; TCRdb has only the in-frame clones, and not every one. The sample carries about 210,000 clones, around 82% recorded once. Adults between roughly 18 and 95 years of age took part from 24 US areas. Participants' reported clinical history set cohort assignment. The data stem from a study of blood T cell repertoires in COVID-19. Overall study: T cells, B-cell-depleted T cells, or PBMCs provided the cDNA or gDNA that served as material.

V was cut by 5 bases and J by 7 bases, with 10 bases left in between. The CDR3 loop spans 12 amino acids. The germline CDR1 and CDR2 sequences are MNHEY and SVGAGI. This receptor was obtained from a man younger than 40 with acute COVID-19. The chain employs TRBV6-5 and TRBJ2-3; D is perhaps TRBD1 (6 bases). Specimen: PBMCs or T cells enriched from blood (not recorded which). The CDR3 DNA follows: TGTGCCAGCAGTCAGGACAGCTATACGCAGTATTTT. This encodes CASSQDSYTQYF.